The clone carrying this T cell receptor beta chain turned up a few times. How the authors handled the data: Counts of nucleated cells, estimated from reference gene primer amplification, were obtained. Sequenced by immunoSEQ multiplex PCR; TCRdb stores in-frame clones only, minus some. V and J calls and clone size come straight from that table; D and trimming were deduced from the DNA. The sample has around 150,000 clones, roughly 81% seen once. This sample is part of a study of blood T cell repertoires in COVID-19. About the research overall: The United States, Italy and Spain were the sources of the acute and convalescent COVID-19 samples. T cells, B-cell-depleted T cells, or PBMCs supplied cDNA or gDNA.

Germline V gene data show CDR1 as LNHDA and CDR2 as SQIVND (reference sequence). V lost 6 bases to trimming and J lost 5 bases, with 22 bases between them. The length of the CDR3 is 16 residues. The chain uses TRBV19 and TRBJ1-1; possible D gene TRBD1, 6 bases. The receptor's source is a woman aged 45-65 years with active or convalescent COVID-19. The specimen was peripheral blood. CDR3 sequence (DNA): TGTGCCAGTAGAGACATTAGCGGGGGGCGAGGTACTGAAGCTTTCTTT. Residues: CASRDISGGRGTEAFF.